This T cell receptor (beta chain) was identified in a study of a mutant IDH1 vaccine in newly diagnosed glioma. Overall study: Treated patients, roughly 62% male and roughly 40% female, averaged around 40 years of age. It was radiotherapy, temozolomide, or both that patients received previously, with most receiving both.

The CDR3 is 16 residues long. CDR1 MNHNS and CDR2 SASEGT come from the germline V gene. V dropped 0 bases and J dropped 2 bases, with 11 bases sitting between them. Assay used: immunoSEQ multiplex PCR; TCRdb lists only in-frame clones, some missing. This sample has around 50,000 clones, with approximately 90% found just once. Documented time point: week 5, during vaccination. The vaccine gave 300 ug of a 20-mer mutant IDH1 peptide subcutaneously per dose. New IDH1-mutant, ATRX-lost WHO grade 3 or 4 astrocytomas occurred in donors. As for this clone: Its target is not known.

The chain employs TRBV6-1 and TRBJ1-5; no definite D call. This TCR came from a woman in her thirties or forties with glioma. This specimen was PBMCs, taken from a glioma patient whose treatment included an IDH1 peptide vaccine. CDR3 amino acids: CASSEALVAGNQPQHF. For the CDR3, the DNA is TGTGCCAGCAGTGAAGCCTTGGTGGCAGGCAATCAGCCCCAGCATTTT.